This TCR beta chain was profiled in a study of cytomegalovirus exposure and HLA in healthy donors (dated by TCRdb to 2016 to 2017). With respect to the entire study: In an earlier analysis of under 750 of the donors, about 260 Gb of sequence data and approximately 100 million unique TCR beta sequences from about 190 million T cells were reported. Roughly 300 gigabases of sequencing data and around 85 million unique TCR sequences made up an early release that covered around 640 HLA-typed donors. Of the roughly 420 genotyped donors, roughly 80% were placed in the genetic ancestry cluster associated with self-reported Caucasian donors. The study was designed to test whether signatures of past pathogen exposure could be identified by cataloging public T cell receptors. The T cell repertoires of 666 subjects were profiled by immunosequencing and related to cytomegalovirus serostatus. A separate validation cohort of about 110 different subjects was used in addition to the 666-subject first cohort. To predict cytomegalovirus infection status, the study combined high-throughput TCR immunosequencing, statistical association of individual TCRs with disease status, and machine learning. A later analysis re-examined previously published TCR beta repertoires from several hundred donors and added high-resolution HLA genotyping to investigate patterns of TCR occurrence. In the later analysis, no new phenotypic data were used to find candidate immune exposures; instead, reliance was placed on TCR beta sequences and their occurrence across donors. An earlier analysis of fewer than 750 of the donors used high-throughput TCR beta sequencing to judge whether each TCR beta V gene segment behaved as functional or pseudogenic. Donor age, sex, ethnicity and CMV serostatus were collected together with the repertoire data. Genome-wide SNP genotypes for about three fifths of the roughly 670 donors were used in a later genetic analysis, which treated that subset as a discovery cohort. All discovery cohort repertoires had been generated using a single sequencing platform. Both class I and class II loci were covered by HLA typing, at four-digit resolution. Typing coverage differed by locus: A, B, C, DRB1 and DQB1 were typed in about 620-630 donors, DQA1 in approximately 520, DPA1 in 600 to 610, and DPB1 in approximately 450. Roughly five DR-DQ haplotypes were treated as single units for association and clustering because of strong linkage in the cohort. Across around 400 genotyped donors of the cohort, an average of about 240,000 unique TCR beta nucleotide sequences per donor were sequenced, and approximately 17% of those sequences were non-productive.

The study at large found these results: Seventeen rarely observed V segments, including chromosome 9 orphons, were excluded from the earlier analysis of about 610 of the donors because counts were too low. In the study, some 180 TCR beta chains were listed as associated with cytomegalovirus. Some IMGT-functional V segments, including TRBV6-2 and TRBV6-3, could not be distinguished by the 87-base-pair reads and were therefore excluded. A later analysis associated 16,951 TCR beta sequences with specific HLA alleles at a false discovery rate of 0.05. Immune exposure information for the cohort was limited to CMV serostatus. Linkage disequilibrium might explain the correlated functional status among segregating V segments, but an unknown experimental factor could not be ruled out. A later analysis found that most CMV-associated TCR beta chains appeared HLA-restricted, with HLA associations seemingly driven largely by CMV exposure. Compared with the approximately 600-donor mean, donors in an Asian-associated ancestry cluster had fewer N-insertions in productive TCRs, according to a later genetic analysis. A few of the identified cytomegalovirus-associated TCR beta chains were confirmed in vitro to be specific for cytomegalovirus antigens. A group of highly shared sequence variants was considered likely to be a technical artifact of the sequencing pipeline. In a later analysis, HLA-associated TCR beta chains showed more clonal expansion and lower generation probabilities than non-associated chains that were equally common. Across donors, most TCR sequences were observed very rarely, whereas some public TCRs were present in many individuals. The presence/absence analyses assumed that sequencing depth was roughly uniform across donors, and that assumption may not be true. In a later analysis, several top co-occurrence clusters were reported to appear linked to parvovirus B19, influenza, CMV and Epstein-Barr virus. According to the authors, the approach could potentially be generalized to other disease states and immunological phenotypes. In a later analysis, the rate of TCR association differed among HLA loci, with DRB1 alleles having the most associated TCRs and HLA-C alleles having the fewest. Broadly in line with IMGT annotations, most TCR beta V segments showed up in productive rearrangements about 87% or about 30% of the time in an earlier analysis of some 590 of the donors. This cohort had only TCR beta chains sequenced, and the lack of alpha or paired-chain data limited which features could be detected. A further reported finding was that TCR beta sequences accurately predicted the HLA-A and HLA-B alleles for most subjects in the first cohort. In a later genetic analysis, a missense DCLRE1C variant was associated with V-gene and J-gene trimming of TCR beta chains, and the association was replicated in an independent cohort. HLA typing was unavailable for some donors at each locus, so association tests used only the typed subset. The classifier was reported to diagnose cytomegalovirus status with high specificity and sensitivity in both the original cohort and the validation cohort. When HLA alleles, especially DR and DQ, strongly co-occurred, TCR associations were difficult to assign to individual alleles.

The cohort comprised some 730 healthy bone marrow donors. At the time of sampling, every cohort member was nominally healthy, though immune exposures that went unrecorded were likely present. The donor was CMV seropositive and was included in the group of 250 to 350 seropositive cohort members. A peripheral blood sample was provided by each donor, and peripheral blood mononuclear cells were used for TCR beta sequencing. Genomic DNA was extracted from the blood cell samples with the Qiagen DNeasy Blood Extraction Kit. Library method: the immunoSEQ multiplex PCR assay. The multiplex PCR relied on a mix of 60 forward primers for TCR Vbeta segments and 13 reverse primers for TCR Jbeta segments. Amplification of the CDR3 region of rearranged TCR beta genes was performed with a multiplex PCR assay on genomic DNA. On the Illumina HiSeq System, the amplified TCR beta libraries were sequenced as 87-base-pair reads. The original pipeline was this. A later analysis counted some 80 million unique TCR beta chains across the roughly 700 repertoires, and some 11 million of these chains were shared by at least two donors. Raw reads were error-corrected and collapsed into unique sequences with a nearest-neighbor algorithm that merged closely related sequences to remove PCR and sequencing errors. Alignment of CDR3 sequences to IMGT reference sequences was used to assign V, D and J gene segments. For a sequence to be retained, at least a six-nucleotide match to both a V gene segment and a J gene segment was required. Rearrangements were called productive when the CDR3 lacked stop codons and stayed in frame with V and J; all others were non-productive. Following IMGT convention, CDR3 was defined as the stretch from the second conserved V-encoded cysteine to the conserved J-encoded phenylalanine. The earlier analysis of about 560 of the donors excluded any sequence lacking an unambiguous match to a single V gene segment. An earlier analysis of a few hundred of the donors called V segments functional above 56.7% productive rearrangements and segregating when the between-donor standard deviation exceeded 5%. A statistical classification framework was built for diagnosing cytomegalovirus status from the catalog of TCR beta chain sequences. In a later analysis, V and J genes were assigned by comparing TCR nucleotide sequences against IMGT/GENE-DB human TR gene sequences. In a later analysis, CDR3 sequences and most-parsimonious VDJ recombination scenarios were assigned using the TCRdist pipeline. A later analysis defined each TCR beta chain by its CDR3 amino acid sequence plus V-gene family, and excluded reads lacking a unique V-gene family. As a way to deal with suspected cross-contamination and a sequencing artifact, a later analysis dropped hundreds of nucleotide sequences that were highly shared and had low generation probability. For each public chain, a later analysis derived a clonal expansion index from normalized ranks of inferred template counts within each repertoire. In a later analysis, generation probabilities were computed with a VDJ recombination model fitted to out-of-frame rearrangements, and the resulting probabilities were checked against IGoR. A later analysis scored TCR-TCR, TCR-HLA and TCR-CMV co-occurrence with hypergeometric tests, applying a repertoire-size bias correction to TCR pairs. In a later analysis, false discovery rates were estimated by permuting HLA or CMV assignments 20 times. In a later analysis, co-occurring TCRs were grouped using DBSCAN, with TCRdist sequence similarity added in when clustering inside HLA-allele-positive subsets. Co-occurrence clustering excluded repertoires with fewer than 30,000 or more than 120,000 public chains, plus five with anomalous nucleotide sharing. The immuneACCESS repertoire file appears here via TCRdb, limited to in-frame rearrangements. These files lack a portion of the clones; in checked studies, under half of the deficit traces to unresolved V genes, and the cause of the others is not known. V and J calls and clone size come straight from that table; D and trimming were deduced from the DNA. Here the sample has more than 140,000 clones; approximately 80% occur a single time. The ten biggest clones cover 5.7% of the sample.

Turning to this clone: Its target antigen remains unknown. Base-call qualities are not available, and no considerably larger clone is one nucleotide away.

V gives up 2 bases and J gives up 4 bases, and the segment between their germline ends measures 15 bases. CDR1 and CDR2 are read off the germline V gene (reference sequence) as MNHEY and SMNVEV. From the cysteine through the phenylalanine, the CDR3 covers 16 amino acids. The CDR3 DNA has 48 bases and is translated from base 1. The V gene is TRBV27 and the J gene is TRBJ2-1, with the D gene too uncertain to name. Sequenced input: PBMCs. This receptor was identified in a man aged 25 to 45 in good health and CMV-seropositive. The CDR3 here reads CASSLVLTQAYNEQFF. Here is the DNA: TGTGCCAGCAGTTTAGTACTAACCCAAGCTTACAATGAGCAGTTCTTC.